The T cell receptor (beta chain) described here comes from a study of T cells in Graves' hyperthyroidism and ophthalmopathy. For the study at large: Initial diagnosis, before any treatment, was when peripheral blood was collected.

Findings and caveats of the study: Ophthalmopathy, as predicted by the model, came a median 6.5 months after the prediction. Blood also showed most of the thyroid clonotypes that were expanded above 0.001.

Template material for amplifying TCR beta CDR3 regions consisted of RNA transcripts. With the HTBI primer set, the TCR CDR3 went through a first round of RT-PCR. TCRdb re-called the multiplex PCR reads through MiXCR, storing one row per CDR3 protein. Altogether approximately 370,000 distinct CDR3 sequences are present, 17% being singletons, with the ten largest covering around a third. The hyperthyroidism was newly diagnosed and had lasted under 2 months; the patients were aged 18 to 65. V shed 0 bases and J shed 6 bases, with 9 bases lying between them. The CDR3 runs to 13 residues. Germline-derived CDR1 and CDR2 are SGHRS and YFSETQ. This clonotype occurred many times. Its matching antigen is unknown.

The sample was blood. The chain joins TRBV5-1 to TRBJ1-1; D is undetermined. This clonotype was sampled from a woman aged 25 to 39 with Graves' hyperthyroidism that later progressed to Graves' ophthalmopathy. CDR3 in amino acids: CASSLAGRSEAFF. The CDR3 coding sequence is TGCGCCAGCAGCTTGGCGGGGAGATCTGAAGCTTTCTTT.